Presented here are 4 T cell receptor beta chains from one specimen sequenced in a study of T cells in Graves' hyperthyroidism and ophthalmopathy. RNA transcripts gave rise to amplified TCR beta CDR3 regions. During a first-round RT-PCR of the TCR CDR3, the HTBI primer set was used. Each CDR3 protein gets one entry after TCRdb re-called the multiplex PCR reads with MiXCR. The table lists about 580,000 distinct CDR3 sequences, about 15% of them singletons, with roughly 6.2% in the top ten. The sequencing sample was made of blood. These receptors all stem from a woman between 25 and 40 years old with Graves' hyperthyroidism that later progressed to Graves' ophthalmopathy.

This clonotype was counted ten times or more. This chain connects TRBV27 to TRBJ2-3, with no clear D. Trimming took off 5 bases at V and 2 bases at J, with 11 bases between the two ends. The CDR3 contains 14 residues. Germline-derived CDR1 and CDR2 are MNHEY and SMNVEV (reference sequence). CDR3 sequence reads: CASSPRPATDTQYF. The CDR3 DNA is TGTGCCAGCAGTCCTCGACCTGCCACAGATACGCAGTATTTT.

Ten or more counts support this clonotype. The chain has TRBV10-3 and TRBJ1-1; D is perhaps TRBD1 (6 bases). Germline assignment: CDR1 ENHRY and CDR2 SYGVKD. Trimming took off 6 bases at V and 3 bases at J, with 17 bases between the two ends. The CDR3 covers 15 residues. CDR3 residues: CAIRAGTGFDTEAFF. CDR3 bases: TGTGCCATCAGGGCCGGAACAGGGTTCGACACTGAAGCTTTCTTT.

To note about this clonotype: This sequence may be a read error, since a much larger clone differs from it by one base. The rearrangement uses TRBV6-2 or TRBV6-3 and TRBJ1-2; D perhaps matches TRBD1 (6 bases). This CDR3 comprises 16 residues. Germline CDR1 MNHEY, CDR2 SVGEGT. In DNA form, the CDR3 reads TGTGCCAGCAGTTACGCGGAGCGGGAGGGGGTCTATAGCTACACCTTC. This sequence encodes CASSYAEREGVYSYTF.

The chain joins TRBV5-1 to TRBJ1-2; 10 bases line up with TRBD1. With 0 bases clipped from V and 1 base from J, the junction kept 6 bases outside the gene matches. The CDR3 is 17 amino acids. CDR1 and CDR2 from the germline V gene are SGHRS and YFSETQ. The CDR3, as DNA: TGCGCCAGCAGCTTGGGGGACAGGGGCCCCTATAACTATGGCTACACCTTC. Its protein is CASSLGDRGPYNYGYTF.